This is a list of T cell receptor beta chains from one sample in a study of T-cell memory formation after mild COVID-19. TCRdb analysed the 5' RACE reads with MiXCR anew, one entry per CDR3 protein. Found here are 250,000 to 300,000 distinct CDR3 sequences, approximately 16% of them singletons; the top ten hold around 23%. The sample consisted of PBMCs or a T cell subset sorted from them (not recorded which). The source of these receptors is a man aged 18 to 29 who had mild COVID-19 (a few samples of this study predate the infection). Cell type and time point are not known. Both conserved end residues are part of each CDR3. Each record gives: V gene, CDR3 protein.

v_call: TRBV7-2; cdr3_aa: CASSFYTDTQYF
v_call: TRBV20-1; cdr3_aa: CSARTGAAAYGYTF
v_call: TRBV14; cdr3_aa: CASSRRRGSGTGELFF
v_call: TRBV7-8; cdr3_aa: CASSSDWSGYTDTQYF
v_call: TRBV18; cdr3_aa: CASSPMDRKSTDTQYF
v_call: TRBV9; cdr3_aa: CASSALVPALF
v_call: TRBV5-1; cdr3_aa: CASSVTGGENTGELFF
v_call: TRBV29-1; cdr3_aa: CSVEKGGTDTQYF
v_call: TRBV7-2; cdr3_aa: CASSRLYNTEAFF
v_call: TRBV7-9; cdr3_aa: CASSGYGNEQFF